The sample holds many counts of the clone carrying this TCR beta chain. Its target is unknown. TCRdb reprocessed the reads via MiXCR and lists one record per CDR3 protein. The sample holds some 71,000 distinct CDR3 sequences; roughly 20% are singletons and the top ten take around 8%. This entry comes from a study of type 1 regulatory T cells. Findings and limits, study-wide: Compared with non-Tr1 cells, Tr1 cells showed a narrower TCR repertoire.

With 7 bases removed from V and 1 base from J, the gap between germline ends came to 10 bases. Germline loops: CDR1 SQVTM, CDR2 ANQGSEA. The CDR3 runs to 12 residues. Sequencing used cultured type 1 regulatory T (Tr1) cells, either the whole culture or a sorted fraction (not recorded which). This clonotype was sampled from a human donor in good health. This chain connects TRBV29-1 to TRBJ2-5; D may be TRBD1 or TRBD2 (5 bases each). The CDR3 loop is CSAAGAQETQYF. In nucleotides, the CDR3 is TGCAGCGCCGCCGGGGCCCAAGAGACCCAGTACTTC.